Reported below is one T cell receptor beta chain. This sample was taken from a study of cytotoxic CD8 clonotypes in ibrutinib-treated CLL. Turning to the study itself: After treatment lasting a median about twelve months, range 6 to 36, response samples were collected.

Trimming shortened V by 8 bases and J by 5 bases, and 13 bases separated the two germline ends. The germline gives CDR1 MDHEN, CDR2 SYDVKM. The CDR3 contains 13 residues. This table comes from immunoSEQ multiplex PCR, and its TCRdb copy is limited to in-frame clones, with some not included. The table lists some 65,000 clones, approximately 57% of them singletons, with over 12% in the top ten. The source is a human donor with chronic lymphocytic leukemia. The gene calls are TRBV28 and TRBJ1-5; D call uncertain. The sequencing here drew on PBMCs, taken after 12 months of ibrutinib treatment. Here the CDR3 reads CASVRAQYQPQHF. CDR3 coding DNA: TGTGCCAGCGTGAGGGCCCAATATCAGCCCCAGCATTTT.